This TCR beta chain comes out of a study of T cells in pancreatic ductal adenocarcinoma. Here immunoSEQ multiplex PCR was the method, and the copy in TCRdb shows in-frame clones only, minus some. The data hold about 12,000 clones, with about nine tenths observed a single time. The CDR3 is 14 residues long. Unmatched junction bases numbered 7, after V lost 2 bases and J lost 6 bases. The germline gives CDR1 SGDLS, CDR2 YYNGEE. Surgery without prior neoadjuvant therapy was the treatment of the selected pancreatic ductal adenocarcinoma patients. The sequenced material came from PBMCs. The TCR sequence derives from a human donor with pancreatic ductal adenocarcinoma. The V gene is TRBV9, the J gene TRBJ2-7, with TRBD1 matching 8 bases. The CDR3 region has the DNA TGTGCCAGCAGCGTCGGGACAGGATTTGGCGAGCAGTACTTC. It codes for CASSVGTGFGEQYF.